This is a list of T cell receptor beta chains from one sample in a study of OX40 agonist ivuxolimab in advanced cancers. The assay was immunoSEQ multiplex PCR, and TCRdb's table has in-frame clones only and misses some. The sample holds around 43,000 clones; approximately 86% are singletons and the top ten take approximately 13%. This sample comprised CD4+ or CD8+ T cells sorted from blood, obtained in a trial of the OX40 agonist ivuxolimab. The receptor source for this set is an adult with an advanced solid tumor such as melanoma, head and neck, liver or kidney cancer. CDR3s include the opening cysteine and the closing phenylalanine or tryptophan. The order of the fields is D gene, V gene, clone size, J gene, CDR3 protein, CDR3 DNA. A D gene is named only where the DNA matches it firmly. Where a row states a size, it is once, few, many or the class of an expanded clone; other rows omit it.

D: TRBD2
V: TRBV9
size: .
J: TRBJ2-3
CDR3: CASSPTTSGGADTQYF
DNA: TGTGCCAGCAGCCCCACGACTAGCGGGGGGGCAGATACGCAGTATTTT

D: .
V: TRBV19
size: .
J: TRBJ1-4
CDR3: CASSIMGGDEKLFF
DNA: TGTGCCAGTAGTATAATGGGCGGAGATGAAAAACTGTTTTTT

D: TRBD1
V: TRBV6-5
size: .
J: TRBJ2-7
CDR3: CASSYDRVPSYEQYF
DNA: TGTGCCAGCAGTTACGACAGGGTCCCCTCCTACGAGCAGTACTTC

D: TRBD1
V: TRBV7-8
size: .
J: TRBJ1-2
CDR3: CASLRDRAVPNVEGYTF
DNA: TGTGCCAGCCTCAGGGACAGGGCCGTCCCCAACGTAGAGGGCTACACCTTC

D: .
V: TRBV2
size: .
J: TRBJ1-1
CDR3: CASSEEGQMNTEAFF
DNA: TGTGCCAGCAGTGAAGAGGGGCAGATGAACACTGAAGCTTTCTTT

D: .
V: TRBV2
size: .
J: TRBJ1-2
CDR3: CASSETDRTAQNYGYTF
DNA: TGTGCCAGCAGTGAAACGGACCGGACAGCACAGAACTATGGCTACACCTTC

D: .
V: TRBV9
size: .
J: TRBJ1-1
CDR3: CASSDLTPNTEAFF
DNA: TGTGCCAGCAGCGATCTGACACCGAACACTGAAGCTTTCTTT

D: .
V: TRBV19
size: .
J: TRBJ2-7
CDR3: CATPLGLVPHEQYF
DNA: TGTGCCACCCCCCTGGGGCTAGTCCCCCACGAGCAGTACTTC

D: .
V: TRBV6-5
size: .
J: TRBJ1-6
CDR3: CASSSDGNPNSPLHF
DNA: TGTGCCAGCAGTTCCGACGGAAACCCTAATTCACCCCTCCACTTT

D: TRBD1
V: TRBV7-3
size: .
J: TRBJ2-2
CDR3: CASSGTGTGRNGGELFF
DNA: TGTGCCAGCAGCGGAACCGGGACAGGGAGGAATGGCGGGGAGCTGTTTTTT

D: TRBD1
V: TRBV27
size: .
J: TRBJ1-5
CDR3: CASSLGTVGSNQPQHF
DNA: TGTGCCAGCAGTTTAGGGACAGTCGGTAGCAATCAGCCCCAGCATTTT

D: .
V: TRBV5-1
size: once
J: TRBJ2-7
CDR3: CASSPAPQSSYEQYF
DNA: TGCGCCAGCAGCCCGGCCCCCCAAAGCTCCTACGAGCAGTACTTC

D: .
V: TRBV7-6
size: .
J: TRBJ2-1
CDR3: CASSAPGRTYNEQFF
DNA: TGTGCCAGCAGCGCTCCGGGACGGACCTACAATGAGCAGTTCTTC

D: .
V: TRBV9
size: .
J: TRBJ2-3
CDR3: CASSVVGSSTDTQYF
DNA: TGTGCCAGCAGCGTTGTGGGGAGTAGCACAGATACGCAGTATTTT

D: .
V: TRBV9
size: .
J: TRBJ2-7
CDR3: CASSLGHLSPYEQYF
DNA: TGTGCCAGCAGCCTGGGGCACCTATCCCCCTACGAGCAGTACTTC

D: .
V: TRBV4-1
size: .
J: TRBJ1-6
CDR3: CASSHRGGLRNSPLHF
DNA: TGCGCCAGCAGCCATAGAGGGGGGTTGAGGAATTCACCCCTCCACTTT

D: .
V: TRBV6-5
size: .
J: TRBJ1-2
CDR3: CASSYSTGNYGYTF
DNA: TGTGCCAGCAGTTACTCGACTGGGAACTATGGCTACACCTTC

D: .
V: TRBV5-8
size: many
J: TRBJ1-5
CDR3: CASSHDGANQPQHF
DNA: TGTGCCAGCAGTCATGACGGCGCGAATCAGCCCCAGCATTTT

D: .
V: TRBV10-3
size: once
J: TRBJ2-3
CDR3: CAISAAESSTDTQYF
DNA: TGTGCCATCAGTGCTGCCGAGTCTAGCACAGATACGCAGTATTTT

D: .
V: TRBV11-2
size: .
J: TRBJ2-7
CDR3: CASSLEPQLEQYF
DNA: TGTGCCAGCAGCTTAGAACCCCAATTAGAGCAGTACTTC

D: .
V: TRBV5-6
size: .
J: TRBJ1-2
CDR3: CASSPEGGGYTF
DNA: TGTGCCAGCAGCCCGGAGGGGGGTGGCTACACCTTC

D: .
V: TRBV9
size: .
J: TRBJ2-3
CDR3: CASSVGTPDTQYF
DNA: TGTGCCAGCAGCGTAGGAACGCCAGATACGCAGTATTTT

D: .
V: TRBV27
size: .
J: TRBJ2-2
CDR3: CASMKFSGPGELFF
DNA: TGTGCCAGCATGAAGTTCAGTGGGCCCGGGGAGCTGTTTTTT

D: TRBD1
V: TRBV7-9
size: .
J: TRBJ2-7
CDR3: CASSLASGGYEQYF
DNA: TGTGCCAGCAGTTTAGCGTCAGGGGGCTACGAGCAGTACTTC

D: .
V: TRBV28
size: once
J: TRBJ1-5
CDR3: CASSLGVQGNQPQHF
DNA: TGTGCCAGCAGTTTAGGGGTCCAGGGCAATCAGCCCCAGCATTTT

D: TRBD2
V: TRBV27
size: .
J: TRBJ2-5
CDR3: CASSLSVGGKETQYF
DNA: TGTGCCAGCAGTTTATCTGTGGGGGGGAAAGAGACCCAGTACTTC

D: TRBD2
V: TRBV5-4
size: .
J: TRBJ2-1
CDR3: CASSWWGGYNEQFF
DNA: TGTGCCAGCAGCTGGTGGGGGGGCTACAATGAGCAGTTCTTC

D: .
V: TRBV6-6
size: few
J: TRBJ1-1
CDR3: CASSYMNTEAFF
DNA: TGTGCCAGCAGTTACATGAACACTGAAGCTTTCTTT

D: .
V: TRBV7-8
size: .
J: TRBJ1-2
CDR3: CASSLGGSGGYTF
DNA: TGTGCCAGCAGCTTAGGGGGGTCGGGTGGCTACACCTTC

D: TRBD1
V: TRBV6-5
size: once
J: TRBJ2-1
CDR3: CASSYGQGAYNEQFF
DNA: TGTGCCAGCAGTTATGGACAGGGGGCCTACAATGAGCAGTTCTTC